The 10 T cell receptor beta chains in this list originate from one sample, sequenced in a study of T cells in Graves' hyperthyroidism and ophthalmopathy. Amplified TCR beta CDR3 regions came from RNA transcripts. First-round RT-PCR with HTBI primers amplified the TCR CDR3 region. TCRdb ran MiXCR on the multiplex PCR reads and lists one entry per CDR3 protein. This repertoire shows about 400,000 distinct CDR3 sequences, over 12% found once; its top ten account for around 14%. Sequencing used blood. These receptors were taken from a young man with Graves' ophthalmopathy.

This chain uses TRBV24-1 with TRBJ2-7; D gene unclear. The germline V gene encodes CDR1 KGHDR and CDR2 SFDVKD. V lost 3 bases and J lost 3, with 8 bases in between. This CDR3 has 13 amino acids. CDR3 amino acids: CATSDGPGYEQYF. CDR3 nucleotides: TGTGCCACCAGTGATGGGCCGGGCTACGAGCAGTACTTC.

In its sample, this clonotype was seen a few times. One end of the junction does not line up with germline, which may come from a read error. J is TRBJ2-5 and V is TRBV10-3; D perhaps matches TRBD1 (6 bases). Per the germline V gene, CDR1 is ENHRY and CDR2 is SYGVKD. The CDR3 extends over 15 amino acids. This chain's CDR3 is CTISTSGRGGETQYF. Written as DNA, the CDR3 is TGTACCATCAGTACCTCCGGCCGAGGGGGAGAGACCCAGTACTTC.

This sequence joins TRBV5-4 and TRBJ2-3; a possible D gene is TRBD2 (5 bases). The CDR3 covers 14 residues. Germline assignment: CDR1 SGHNT and CDR2 YYREEE (reference sequence). With 5 bases removed from V and 2 bases from J, the gap between germline ends came to 12 bases. In DNA form, the CDR3 reads TGTGCCAGCAGTAAGCGGACCCACACAGATACGCAGTATTTT. Its protein is CASSKRTHTDTQYF. Full variable domain (remainder filled in from reference TRBV5-4 and TRBJ2-3): ETGVTQSPTHLIKTRGQQVTLRCSSQSGHNTVSWYQQALGQGPQFIFQYYREEENGRGNFPPRFSGLQFPNYSSELNVNALELDDSALYLCASSKRTHTDTQYFGPGTRLTVL.

The chain carries TRBV7-9 and TRBJ1-1; D not resolved. V was pared by 5 bases and J by 7 bases, with 23 bases between. CDR1 is SEHNR and CDR2 is FQNEAQ in the germline V gene (reference sequence). This CDR3 comprises 16 residues. The CDR3 coding sequence is TGTGCCAGCAGCCAATACAGAACGGTTGGTGTAAATGAAGCTTTCTTT. Translation: CASSQYRTVGVNEAFF.

This clonotype was seen just once. The rearrangement links TRBV7-6 to TRBJ2-1; 13 nucleotides match TRBD2. The J segment lost 8 bases and the V segment lost 5 bases, leaving 6 bases of the junction unmatched. This CDR3 has 15 residues. Germline loops: CDR1 SGHVS, CDR2 FNYEAQ. The chain's CDR3 is CASSTGTSGIDEQFF. CDR3 DNA: TGTGCCAGCAGCACCGGGACTAGCGGGATCGATGAGCAGTTCTTC.

This clonotype has at least ten counts. The CDR3 DNA reads TGTGCCAGCAGCTTGGCAGGGGTTAGGTACAATGAGCAGTTCTTC. Amino acid sequence: CASSLAGVRYNEQFF. The V and J genes are TRBV13 and TRBJ2-1, with D perhaps matching TRBD1 (6 bases). The V and J ends lost 3 bases and 4 bases respectively, with 13 bases between them. The CDR3 runs to 15 residues. CDR1 is PRHDT, CDR2 FYEKMQ, per germline (reference sequence).

The chain links TRBV19 to TRBJ1-5, with D possibly matching TRBD1 (6 bases). Trimming removed 6 bases from V and 0 bases from J, with 12 bases in between. Germline-derived CDR1 and CDR2 are LNHDA and SQIVND (reference sequence). The CDR3 spans 15 residues. The CDR3 DNA reads as TGTGCCAGTAGCAGGGGAACTTATAGCAATCAGCCCCAGCATTTT. It yields the protein CASSRGTYSNQPQHF. Looking up the rest from reference TRBV19 and TRBJ1-5 gives the full variable domain: DGGITQSPKYLFRKEGQNVTLSCEQNLNHDAMYWYRQDPGQGLRLIYYSQIVNDFQKGDIAEGYSVSREKKESFPLTVTSAQKNPTAFYLCASSRGTYSNQPQHFGDGTRLSIL.

A few counts support this clonotype. V and J are TRBV24-1 and TRBJ1-2, with D unresolved. The CDR3 totals 11 residues. Trimming shortened V by 3 bases and J by 4 bases, and 2 bases separated the two germline ends. Per germline, CDR1 KGHDR and CDR2 SFDVKD. The CDR3 DNA reads TGTGCCACCAGTGATCGCTATGGCTACACCTTC. Amino acid sequence: CATSDRYGYTF.

This clonotype was counted a few times. The chain has TRBV4-2 and TRBJ2-6; the D gene is possibly TRBD2 (5 bases). The CDR3 totals 17 residues. Germline CDR1 is LGHNA and CDR2 is YNFKEQ. V was trimmed by 1 base and J by 0 bases, leaving 10 bases between them. The chain's CDR3 is CASSQGGSDSGANVLTF. CDR3 DNA sequence: TGTGCCAGCAGCCAAGGAGGGTCGGACTCTGGGGCCAACGTCCTGACTTTC.

This clonotype was detected ten times or more. This chain uses TRBV12-3 or TRBV12-4 with TRBJ1-2, with D possibly TRBD1 on 5 matching bases. Trimming took off 4 bases at V and 6 bases at J, with 18 bases between the two ends. The length of the CDR3 is 15 residues. CDR3 sequence: CASSSPGAERNGYTF. CDR3 nucleotide sequence: TGTGCCAGCAGTTCTCCCGGGGCCGAACGTAATGGCTACACCTTC.